This T cell receptor (beta chain) derives from a study of T cell responses to AZD1222 COVID-19 vaccine. General study points: Reportedly, nearly half of unique spike TCRs recognized epitopes outside B.1.351/B.1.1.7 mutations.

In the case of this clone: Its antigen is as yet unknown. Possible read error: a much larger clone is one base away.

TCRdb's copy holds only in-frame clones and misses some; the assay was immunoSEQ multiplex PCR. The table shows about 130,000 clones, with roughly 90% occurring only once. The CDR3 has 12 amino acids. The germline V and J ends were trimmed by 2 bases and 5 bases, with 4 bases remaining between them. Per germline, CDR1 SGHNT and CDR2 YYREEE (reference sequence). The clonotype comes from an adult who received the AZD1222 COVID-19 vaccine. The chain couples TRBV5-4 to TRBJ2-2; no clear D. The material was peripheral blood, obtained 28 days after the second AZD1222 dose. DNA of the CDR3: TGTGCCAGCAGCTTACAAACCGGGGAGCTGTTTTTT. Amino acid sequence: CASSLQTGELFF.